Following are 23 T cell receptor beta chains from one sample sequenced in a study of cytomegalovirus exposure and HLA in healthy donors (dated by TCRdb to 2015 to 2018). The library was generated by the immunoSEQ multiplex PCR assay. For the multiplex PCR, a mixture combining 60 forward primers for TCR Vbeta segments and 13 reverse primers for TCR Jbeta segments was used. TCRdb limited this immuneACCESS table to in-frame rearrangements with V and J called. A share of clones is missing; checked studies link under half to unresolved V genes, and the rest is unexplained. In this sample the table shows some 150,000 clones, more than 75% of which occur a single time. In total, the top ten clones hold about 7.5% of the sample. The specimen sequenced was PBMCs. These receptors originate from a woman aged 45-59 years in good health and CMV-seropositive.

The chain employs TRBV9 and TRBJ2-1; 16 bases map to TRBD2. This CDR3 spans 15 amino acids. Germline CDR1 and CDR2: SGDLS and YYNGEE. The ends lost 0 bases at V and 11 bases at J; junction bases unmatched: 2. Here the CDR3 reads CASSVEGLAGGKQFF. The CDR3, as DNA: TGTGCCAGCAGCGTAGAGGGACTAGCGGGGGGGAAGCAGTTCTTC.

The chain combines TRBV6-5 with TRBJ2-7; D call uncertain. Looked up from germline, CDR1 is MNHEY and CDR2 is SVGAGI. Trimming stripped 1 base from V and 5 bases from J, with 6 bases between. This CDR3 is 12 amino acids long. In DNA, the CDR3 is TGTGCCAGCAGTTACTACGGAGACGAGCAGTACTTC. Translating gives CASSYYGDEQYF.

The gene calls are TRBV6-1 and TRBJ1-4, with 8 bases identical to TRBD1. Germline V lookup: CDR1 MNHNS, CDR2 SASEGT. The CDR3 runs 14 residues. Trimming at V came to 4 bases and at J to 6 bases, leaving 4 bases not matched to a gene. This CDR3 reads CASSADREDEKLFF. DNA for the CDR3: TGTGCCAGCAGTGCGGACAGGGAGGATGAAAAACTGTTTTTT.

The sample holds a few counts of this clone. V usage is TRBV5-1 and J usage is TRBJ1-6; 7 positions agree with TRBD1. The germline V gene has CDR1 SGHRS and CDR2 YFSETQ. The CDR3 covers 14 residues. V lost 1 base, J lost 5 bases, and 0 bases stayed unmatched. CDR3 bases: TGCGCCAGCAGCTTGCAGGGGGATAATTCACCCCTCCACTTT. This codes for CASSLQGDNSPLHF. Drawing the rest from reference TRBV5-1 and TRBJ1-6, the complete variable domain is KAGVTQTPRYLIKTRGQQVTLSCSPISGHRSVSWYQQTPGQGLQFLFEYFSETQRNKGNFPGRFSGRQFSNSRSEMNVSTLELGDSALYLCASSLQGDNSPLHFGNGTRLTVT.

This clone was found a few times. V is TRBV11-2 and J is TRBJ1-2, with a possible D match to TRBD1 (5 bases). The germline gives CDR1 SGHAT, CDR2 FQNNGV. There are 16 residues in the CDR3. The ends were cut back, 0 bases at V and 1 base at J, with 12 bases in the middle. This CDR3 reads CASSLDGAGNNYGYTF. The CDR3 nucleotides are TGTGCCAGCAGCTTAGATGGGGCAGGGAATAACTATGGCTACACCTTC.

The chain joins TRBV7-3 to TRBJ1-1; perhaps TRBD1 as D (5 bases). In germline, CDR1 is SGHTA, CDR2 FQGTGA. V was pared by 3 bases and J by 3 bases, with 8 bases between. The CDR3 loop spans 13 amino acids. The CDR3 sequence: CASSFKGDTEAFF. CDR3 sequence (DNA): TGTGCCAGCAGCTTTAAAGGGGACACTGAAGCTTTCTTT.

The DNA for the CDR3 is TGTGCCAGCAATGAACCGGGACAGGGGTCCTACGAGCAGTACTTC. This translates into CASNEPGQGSYEQYF. The chain links TRBV28 to TRBJ2-7, with 10 bases matching TRBD1. Germline CDR1 reads MDHEN; CDR2 reads SYDVKM. The CDR3 consists of 15 residues. Trimming took 7 bases from V and 1 from J; bases not matched to a gene: 7. Combining the CDR3 with reference TRBV28 and TRBJ2-7 gives the whole variable domain DVKVTQSSRYLVKRTGEKVFLECVQDMDHENMFWYRQDPGLGLRLIYFSYDVKMKEKGDIPEGYSVSREKKERFSLILESASTNQTSMYLCASNEPGQGSYEQYFGPGTRLTVT.

The chain carries TRBV13 and TRBJ1-1; D not certain. The CDR3 is 12 amino acids. The germline gives CDR1 PRHDT, CDR2 FYEKMQ (reference sequence). Between the trimmed V and J ends, which lost 0 bases and 7 bases, there was a span of 6 bases. CDR3 sequence (DNA): TGTGCCAGCAGCTTAGGTTACAGTGAAGCTTTCTTT. Translation gives CASSLGYSEAFF.

This clone was seen a single time. V and J are TRBV9 and TRBJ2-1, with D tentatively TRBD2 (6 bases). This CDR3 contains 15 residues. From germline, CDR1 is SGDLS and CDR2 YYNGEE. V lost 7 bases, J lost 2 bases, and 16 bases lay in between. The CDR3 region has the DNA TGTGCCAGCTCTTCAAATAGCGGCACCTACAATGAGCAGTTCTTC. Translating it yields CASSSNSGTYNEQFF.

The chain carries TRBV30 and TRBJ1-1; D is unclear. Germline-derived CDR1 and CDR2 are GTSNPN and SVGIG (reference sequence). CDR3 length equals 12 residues. Trimming took off 0 bases at V and 11 bases at J, with 13 bases between the two ends. CDR3 residues: CAWSVGGPGAFF. CDR3 bases: TGTGCCTGGAGTGTCGGAGGACCCGGGGCTTTCTTT.

J is TRBJ1-4 and V is TRBV19; 7 nucleotides match TRBD1. The germline V gene has CDR1 LNHDA and CDR2 SQIVND (reference sequence). Losses at the gene ends were 3 bases for V and 8 bases for J; bases not matched to a gene: 3. This CDR3 has 13 amino acids. CDR3 protein: CASSIGQVEKLFF. The CDR3 nucleotides read TGTGCCAGTAGTATCGGACAGGTGGAAAAACTGTTTTTT.

The V and J genes are TRBV4-3 and TRBJ2-7; tentatively, D is TRBD2 (6 bases). Germline assignment: CDR1 LGHNA and CDR2 YSLEER. The V and J ends lost 0 bases and 0 bases respectively, with 15 bases between them. The CDR3 has 17 residues. In DNA form, the CDR3 reads TGCGCCAGCAGCCAAGAGATGGAGGGAGACCGCTCCTACGAGCAGTACTTC. It codes for CASSQEMEGDRSYEQYF.

The chain joins TRBV10-1 to TRBJ2-7, with 10 nucleotides matching TRBD2. The CDR3 has 15 amino acids. Trimming at V came to 4 bases and at J to 3 bases, leaving 6 bases not matched to a gene. Looked up from germline, CDR1 is WNHNN and CDR2 is SYGVQD (reference sequence). This chain's CDR3 is CASSGASGSRYEQYF. CDR3 DNA: TGCGCCAGCAGTGGGGCTAGCGGGAGCCGCTACGAGCAGTACTTC.

The V call is TRBV19, the J call TRBJ2-2; TRBD2 might be the D (5 bases). CDR3 length: 19 residues. V was shortened by 3 bases and J by 1 base, with 21 bases between the two germline ends. Germline V CDR1 and CDR2: LNHDA, SQIVND (reference sequence). CDR3 sequence: CASSMDAPKRRLNTGELFF. CDR3 sequence (DNA): TGTGCCAGTAGTATGGATGCCCCTAAGCGGAGACTGAACACCGGGGAGCTGTTTTTT.

The J gene is TRBJ1-1, the V gene TRBV9, with 7 bases fitting TRBD1. The CDR3 totals 16 residues. Germline V gives CDR1 SGDLS, CDR2 YYNGEE. V trimming: 0 bases; J trimming: 4 bases; junction bases outside the gene matches: 9. The CDR3 loop is CASSVVPQGTLTEAFF. The CDR3 nucleotides are TGTGCCAGCAGCGTAGTACCACAGGGGACCCTCACTGAAGCTTTCTTT.

The V call is TRBV7-3, the J call TRBJ2-1; D is undetermined. Germline V gene sequence: CDR1 SGHTA, CDR2 FQGTGA. V lost 1 base and J lost 5, with 6 bases in between. The CDR3 covers 13 residues. This CDR3 is CASSLNQDNEQFF. In DNA, the CDR3 is TGTGCCAGCAGCTTAAACCAGGACAATGAGCAGTTCTTC.

The rearrangement uses TRBV7-2 and TRBJ2-1, with 12 bases fitting TRBD2. After removal of 1 base from V and 4 bases from J, the junction contained 5 bases not matched to a gene. Germline CDR1 and CDR2: SGHTA and FQGNSA. The CDR3 is made up of 17 amino acids. CDR3 protein: CASSLEFTSGRYNEQFF. The CDR3 DNA follows: TGTGCCAGCAGCTTAGAGTTCACTAGCGGGAGGTACAATGAGCAGTTCTTC.

The V call is TRBV21-1, the J call TRBJ1-1. TRBV21-1 represents a pseudogene. The CDR3 totals 16 residues. CDR3 loop: CASSRTGGKVNTEAFF. The DNA of the CDR3 is TGTGCCAGCAGCCGAACGGGGGGAAAGGTAAACACTGAAGCTTTCTTT.

The V and J genes are TRBV28 and TRBJ1-1, with unresolved D. Trimming took off 3 bases at V and 1 base at J, with 12 bases between the two ends. CDR1 and CDR2 (germline): MDHEN, SYDVKM. CDR3 length equals 15 residues. The CDR3 sequence: CASSFYSPPNTEAFF. Here the CDR3 DNA reads TGTGCCAGCAGTTTCTATTCTCCTCCGAACACTGAAGCTTTCTTT.

The CDR3 bases are TGTGCCAGCAGCTCATCAGACAGGGCTGGCTATGGCTACACCTTC. This sequence encodes CASSSSDRAGYGYTF. This sequence joins TRBV7-9 and TRBJ1-2; 7 nucleotides agree with TRBD1. CDR3 size: 15 residues. The germline CDR1 and CDR2 sequences are SEHNR and FQNEAQ (reference sequence). Trimming at V came to 4 bases and at J to 4 bases, leaving 9 bases not matched to a gene.

The chain couples TRBV5-8 to TRBJ1-6, with TRBD1 identical over 9 bases. Germline V gene lookup returns CDR1 SGHTS and CDR2 YDEGEE. The CDR3 length is 19 residues. Trimming took 10 bases from V and 7 from J; bases not matched to a gene: 24. In DNA form, the CDR3 reads TGTGCCTGCCAGGAAAGCCCCGGGACAGGGCCCCTGGGCAATTCACCCCTCCACTTT. Protein product: CACQESPGTGPLGNSPLHF.

V and J are TRBV6-1 and TRBJ1-1; D gene unclear. Germline values: CDR1 MNHNS, CDR2 SASEGT. The CDR3 length is 15 residues. V was shortened by 2 bases and J by 5 bases, with 15 bases between the two germline ends. The CDR3 bases are TGTGCCAGCAGTGAATTAGGAGTTTCAAGGACTGAAGCTTTCTTT. Translated: CASSELGVSRTEAFF.

The gene calls are TRBV6-5 and TRBJ2-1; unclear D gene. The V end was cut by 5 bases, the J end by 7 bases, with 15 bases between. The CDR3 totals 14 residues. Per the germline V gene, CDR1 is MNHEY and CDR2 is SVGAGI. The CDR3 DNA sequence: TGTGCCAGCAGTCGTACCCAACGGGTGAATGAGCAGTTCTTC. It is translated as CASSRTQRVNEQFF.